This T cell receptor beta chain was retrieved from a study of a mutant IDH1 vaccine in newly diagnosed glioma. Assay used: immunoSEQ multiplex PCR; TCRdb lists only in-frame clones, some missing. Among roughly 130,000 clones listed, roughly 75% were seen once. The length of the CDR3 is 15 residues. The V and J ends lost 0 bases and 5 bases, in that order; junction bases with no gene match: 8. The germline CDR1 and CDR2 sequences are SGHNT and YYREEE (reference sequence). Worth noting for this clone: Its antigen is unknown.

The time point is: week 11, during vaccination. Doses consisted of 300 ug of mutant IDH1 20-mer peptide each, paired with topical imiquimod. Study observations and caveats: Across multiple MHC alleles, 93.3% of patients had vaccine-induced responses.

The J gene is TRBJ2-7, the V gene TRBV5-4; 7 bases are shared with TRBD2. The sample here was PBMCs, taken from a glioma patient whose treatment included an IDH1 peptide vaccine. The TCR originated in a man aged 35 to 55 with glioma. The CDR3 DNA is TGTGCCAGCAGCTTGGCCGGCGGGGGTAGGGACGAGCAGTACTTC. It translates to CASSLAGGGRDEQYF.